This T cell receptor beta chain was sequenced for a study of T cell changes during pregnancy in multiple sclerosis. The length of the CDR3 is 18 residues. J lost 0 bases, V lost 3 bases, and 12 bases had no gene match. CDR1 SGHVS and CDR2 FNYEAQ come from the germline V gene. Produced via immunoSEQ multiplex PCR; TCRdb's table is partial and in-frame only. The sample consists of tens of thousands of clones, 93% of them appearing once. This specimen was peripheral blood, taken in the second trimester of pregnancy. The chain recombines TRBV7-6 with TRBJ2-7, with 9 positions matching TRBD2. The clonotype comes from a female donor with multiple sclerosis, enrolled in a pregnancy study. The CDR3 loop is CASSLVSGGPGGSYEQYF. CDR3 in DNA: TGTGCCAGCAGCTTGGTTAGCGGGGGCCCGGGGGGCTCCTACGAGCAGTACTTC.